Listed below are T cell receptor beta chains from one sample, sequenced in a study of somatic mutations in cytotoxic T cells in rheumatoid arthritis. Assay: immunoSEQ multiplex PCR; the TCRdb copy retains only in-frame clones and omits some. The sample has 15,000 to 20,000 clones, more than 60% seen once. The material sequenced was CD8+ T cells sorted from blood. These receptors came from a woman aged 55 to 70 in good health. Both conserved end residues are part of each CDR3. Fields, in order: CDR3 protein, CDR3 DNA, CDR3 length, clone size, D gene, J gene, V gene. D genes are given only for firm matches. Not all rows give a size; the values are once, few, many and, for expanded clones, a class.

CASSQVGGQKETQYF	TGCGCCAGCAGCCAAGTCGGGGGGCAAAAGGAGACCCAGTACTTC	15	NA	NA	TRBJ2-5	TRBV4-1
CASPPRGRNNEQFF	TGTGCCAGCCCCCCTCGAGGGAGGAACAATGAGCAGTTCTTC	14	NA	NA	TRBJ2-1	TRBV18
CASSSPAFADTEAFF	TGTGCCAGCAGCTCCCCGGCCTTCGCGGACACTGAAGCTTTCTTT	15	NA	NA	TRBJ1-1	TRBV5-4
CSVEGREFSSYTEAFF	TGCAGCGTTGAAGGCCGGGAATTTTCCTCGTACACTGAAGCTTTCTTT	16	NA	NA	TRBJ1-1	TRBV29-1
CASSPSPDLGATGQGHPYEQYF	TGTGCCAGCAGCCCCTCGCCTGATTTGGGGGCCACGGGACAGGGCCATCCCTACGAGCAGTACTTC	22	NA	TRBD1	TRBJ2-7	TRBV7-6
CASSHGTYEQYF	TGTGCCAGCAGCCACGGCACCTACGAGCAGTACTTC	12	NA	NA	TRBJ2-7	TRBV25-1
CASSILATDGGYTF	TGTGCCAGTAGTATTCTTGCGACCGACGGGGGCTACACCTTC	14	NA	NA	TRBJ1-2	TRBV19
CASSLPLLRTGVTDTQYF	TGCGCCAGCAGCCTCCCACTACTGCGGACAGGGGTTACAGATACGCAGTATTTT	18	NA	TRBD1	TRBJ2-3	TRBV5-1
CASSFGGAYNEQFF	TGTGCCAGCAGTTTCGGGGGGGCCTACAATGAGCAGTTCTTC	14	NA	TRBD2	TRBJ2-1	TRBV27
CASSQAAGRDEQFF	TGTGCCAGCAGCCAAGCAGCAGGGAGGGATGAGCAGTTCTTC	14	few	TRBD2	TRBJ2-1	TRBV4-2
CASGSGGYEQYF	TGTGCCAGCGGTTCTGGGGGTTACGAGCAGTACTTC	12	NA	NA	TRBJ2-7	TRBV6-5
CSVYAHLAGSVDEQFF	TGCAGCGTTTATGCTCACCTAGCGGGGTCTGTCGATGAGCAGTTCTTC	16	NA	TRBD2	TRBJ2-1	TRBV29-1
CASRASLLDEQFF	TGTGCCAGCAGAGCGAGTTTGTTGGATGAGCAGTTCTTC	13	medium-sized	NA	TRBJ2-1	TRBV7-9
CASSEVGTGANEQFF	TGTGCCAGCAGTGAAGTTGGGACAGGGGCCAATGAGCAGTTCTTC	15	few	TRBD1	TRBJ2-1	TRBV6-4
CASRIGGVAEQYF	TGTGCCAGCCGTATTGGGGGGGTGGCCGAGCAGTACTTC	13	NA	TRBD2	TRBJ2-7	TRBV25-1
CASSDRGTEAFF	TGTGCCAGTAGTGACAGGGGGACTGAAGCTTTCTTT	12	NA	TRBD1	TRBJ1-1	TRBV19
CASSLAAAGPPYEQYF	TGTGCCAGCAGCTTGGCGGCAGCAGGCCCCCCCTACGAGCAGTACTTC	16	once	NA	TRBJ2-7	TRBV5-4
CSVEDRVDLGANVLTF	TGCAGCGTTGAAGATCGGGTGGACCTGGGGGCCAACGTCCTGACTTTC	16	NA	NA	TRBJ2-6	TRBV29-1
CASSIGRYSNQPQHF	TGTGCCAGCAGTATCGGACGGTATAGCAATCAGCCCCAGCATTTT	15	NA	NA	TRBJ1-5	TRBV6-1
CASSQEKGLMNTEAFF	TGCGCCAGCAGCCAAGAAAAGGGACTGATGAACACTGAAGCTTTCTTT	16	once	NA	TRBJ1-1	TRBV4-1
CASSLNRRGTGELFF	TGTGCCAGCAGTTTAAACAGACGTGGGACCGGGGAGCTGTTTTTT	15	NA	NA	TRBJ2-2	TRBV27
CASSSTNYNEQFF	TGTGCCAGCAGCTCTACAAATTACAATGAGCAGTTCTTC	13	NA	NA	TRBJ2-1	TRBV7-2
CASRRLARNTGELFF	TGTGCCAGCAGGAGACTAGCGAGGAACACCGGGGAGCTGTTTTTT	15	NA	TRBD2	TRBJ2-2	TRBV6-5
CAISESAREAFF	TGTGCCATCAGTGAGTCGGCCAGAGAAGCTTTCTTT	12	NA	NA	TRBJ1-1	TRBV10-3
CASSLDGTGKGTQYF	TGTGCCAGCAGTCTGGACGGGACAGGGAAGGGGACGCAGTATTTT	15	NA	TRBD1	TRBJ2-3	TRBV6-4
CASRTDGYMNTEAFF	TGTGCCAGTAGAACTGACGGATACATGAACACTGAAGCTTTCTTT	15	NA	NA	TRBJ1-1	TRBV19
CASSLELAGGDYEQYF	TGTGCCAGCAGTTTGGAGTTGGCAGGGGGTGACTACGAGCAGTACTTC	16	medium-sized	TRBD1	TRBJ2-7	TRBV28
CASSPGRNNEKLFF	TGTGCCAGCAGCCCGGGACGGAATAATGAAAAACTGTTTTTT	14	NA	NA	TRBJ1-4	TRBV11-2
CASYNEKLFF	TGTGCCTCCTATAATGAAAAACTGTTTTTT	10	NA	NA	TRBJ1-4	TRBV30
CASSLPPVPYHYEQYF	TGTGCCAGCAGCTTGCCACCGGTTCCCTACCACTACGAGCAGTACTTC	16	NA	NA	TRBJ2-7	TRBV5-5
CASSFSQGSSYEQYF	TGTGCCAGCAGCTTCAGTCAGGGAAGCTCCTACGAGCAGTACTTC	15	NA	NA	TRBJ2-7	TRBV11-2
CASSLGTLGPFF	TGTGCCAGTAGTCTGGGGACCCTAGGGCCTTTCTTT	12	medium-sized	NA	TRBJ1-1	TRBV19
CASSGGPGNYEQYF	TGTGCCAGCAGTGGGGGACCTGGTAACTACGAGCAGTACTTC	14	NA	NA	TRBJ2-7	TRBV27
CASSLVGLAGSGELFF	TGTGCCAGCAGCTTGGTAGGACTAGCGGGGTCCGGGGAGCTGTTTTTT	16	NA	TRBD2	TRBJ2-2	TRBV5-4
CASSFSGRVAGANVLTF	TGTGCCAGCAGTTTCAGCGGTCGGGTAGCTGGGGCCAACGTCCTGACTTTC	17	NA	NA	TRBJ2-6	TRBV28
CASSEVPMGYGYTF	TGTGCCAGCAGTGAAGTCCCCATGGGGTATGGCTACACCTTC	14	NA	NA	TRBJ1-2	TRBV6-1
CASSLVLRSPTSGGYNEQFF	TGCGCCAGCAGCTTGGTTCTTCGGTCCCCTACTAGCGGGGGGTACAATGAGCAGTTCTTC	20	NA	TRBD2	TRBJ2-1	TRBV5-1
CASSESAAGQGVAYEQYF	TGCGCCAGCAGTGAGTCCGCCGCCGGGCAGGGGGTAGCCTACGAGCAGTACTTC	18	few	TRBD1	TRBJ2-7	TRBV10-1
CASSPFPGLATNEKLFF	TGTGCCAGCAGCCCCTTCCCGGGGTTGGCCACTAATGAAAAACTGTTTTTT	17	large	NA	TRBJ1-4	TRBV7-2
CASSEGPDSYEQYF	TGCGCCAGCAGTGAGGGTCCCGATTCCTACGAGCAGTACTTC	14	NA	NA	TRBJ2-7	TRBV10-2
CSVTGVEDEAFF	TGCAGCGTTACAGGGGTTGAGGATGAAGCTTTCTTT	12	once	TRBD1	TRBJ1-1	TRBV29-1
CASSLVGESEGANVLTF	TGTGCCAGCAGCTTGGTCGGGGAGTCGGAGGGGGCCAACGTCCTGACTTTC	17	NA	NA	TRBJ2-6	TRBV5-5
CASSPTPWGSYSYNEQFF	TGTGCCAGCAGCCCCACCCCTTGGGGCAGTTACTCCTACAATGAGCAGTTCTTC	18	NA	NA	TRBJ2-1	TRBV7-2
CASSQEIEGKNYEQYF	TGCGCCAGCAGCCAAGAAATCGAGGGGAAGAACTACGAGCAGTACTTC	16	NA	NA	TRBJ2-7	TRBV4-1
CASLRGKEAKNIQYF	TGTGCCAGCCTAAGAGGGAAGGAGGCCAAAAACATTCAGTACTTC	15	NA	NA	TRBJ2-4	TRBV2
CAISESTAWGGHEAFF	TGTGCCATCAGTGAGTCCACGGCTTGGGGTGGACATGAAGCTTTCTTT	16	NA	NA	TRBJ1-1	TRBV10-3
CASSQDPGGNTEAFF	TGCGCCAGCAGCCAAGATCCAGGGGGGAACACTGAAGCTTTCTTT	15	NA	TRBD1	TRBJ1-1	TRBV4-1
CASSLVGTGGSNQPQHF	TGTGCCAGCAGCTTAGTAGGGACAGGGGGAAGCAATCAGCCCCAGCATTTT	17	NA	TRBD1	TRBJ1-5	TRBV7-2
CASSPTYIPPEAFF	TGTGCCAGCAGCCCGACCTATATACCACCTGAAGCTTTCTTT	14	NA	NA	TRBJ1-1	TRBV21-1
CASSPGQGVDEQYF	TGTGCCAGTAGTCCGGGACAGGGGGTCGACGAGCAGTACTTC	14	NA	TRBD1	TRBJ2-7	TRBV19
CASSFRQGYTEAFF	TGTGCCAGTAGCTTCAGACAGGGTTACACTGAAGCTTTCTTT	14	NA	TRBD1	TRBJ1-1	TRBV19
CASSVEEARGLEEQYF	TGTGCCAGCAGCGTAGAGGAGGCCAGGGGGCTGGAAGAGCAGTACTTC	16	NA	TRBD1	TRBJ2-7	TRBV9
CASARGSRDYFYEQYF	TGTGCCAGCGCCCGGGGGTCGAGGGACTACTTTTACGAGCAGTACTTC	16	medium-sized	TRBD2	TRBJ2-7	TRBV9
CASSLARGGSINTQYF	TGTGCCAGCAGCTTAGCGCGGGGAGGGTCGATAAATACGCAGTATTTT	16	NA	TRBD2	TRBJ2-3	TRBV7-6
CASSFPAGFIGYTF	TGTGCCAGCAGCTTCCCCGCAGGGTTTATAGGCTACACCTTC	14	few	NA	TRBJ1-2	TRBV11-2
CASSSQTSGYTDTQYF	TGTGCCAGCAGCTCCCAAACTAGCGGATACACAGATACGCAGTATTTT	16	NA	TRBD2	TRBJ2-3	TRBV11-2
CASSDYGTSGRGGTDTQYF	TGTGCCAGCAGTGACTACGGGACTAGCGGGAGAGGGGGCACAGATACGCAGTATTTT	19	NA	TRBD2	TRBJ2-3	TRBV2
CASSIDAGGHYEQYF	TGTGCCAGTAGTATAGATGCAGGAGGCCACTACGAGCAGTACTTC	15	NA	NA	TRBJ2-7	TRBV19
CASNPGQTNTGELFF	TGTGCCAGCAACCCAGGACAAACGAACACCGGGGAGCTGTTTTTT	15	NA	NA	TRBJ2-2	TRBV2